The subject of this entry is one TCR beta chain. Its specificity is unknown. The CDR3 consists of 19 residues. Unmatched junction bases numbered 13, after V lost 0 bases and J lost 4 bases. CDR1 is SGDLS, CDR2 YYNGEE, per germline. Use of 60 Vbeta and 13 Jbeta primers characterized the PCR. Assay used: immunoSEQ multiplex PCR; TCRdb lists only in-frame clones, some missing. This table holds 150,000 to 200,000 clones, about 80% found once. The record originates from a study of cytomegalovirus exposure and HLA in healthy donors. Study-level points and caveats: A later analysis linked a missense DCLRE1C variant to TCR beta V- and J-gene trimming. A later analysis found TCR association rates differed by HLA locus, highest for DRB1 and lowest for HLA-C. Some TCR beta chains (over 150 of them) were listed as cytomegalovirus-associated. A prior analysis recorded that most TCR beta V segments were productive about 87% or about 30% of the time.

The TCR sequence derives from a man aged 40-55 years in good health and CMV-seronegative. The chain combines TRBV9 with TRBJ2-3; 11 bases agree with TRBD1. Input material: PBMCs. The CDR3, as DNA: TGTGCCAGCAGCGTAGCTCAGGGACCGGGACAGGGGGTCTCAGATACGCAGTATTTT. Protein product: CASSVAQGPGQGVSDTQYF.